This TCR beta chain was recorded in a study of T cell repertoires in cytomegalovirus infection. On the study more broadly: Through public TCR beta signatures, both CMV infection and matching HLA type were indicated. Study results and caveats: The response measured ex vivo was dominated by TCR beta clonotypes (HLA-C-restricted and CMV-specific). Cumulative public TCR beta family frequency identified carriers of CMV plus the relevant HLA.

A note on this clonotype: Its antigen is unknown.

One entry per CDR3 protein, called by TCRdb with MiXCR from the reads. The sample records about 740,000 distinct CDR3 sequences, about 40% being singletons. Germline assignment: CDR1 MNHEY and CDR2 SVGAGI. The ends were cut back, 0 bases at V and 8 bases at J, with 11 bases in the middle. The CDR3 totals 13 residues. Source material: PBMCs. The receptor was isolated from a human donor in good health (CMV status not recorded). Some clones in this sample may be carry-over from other donors' samples. The chain joins TRBV6-5 to TRBJ2-7; D might be TRBD1 (6 bases). The CDR3, as DNA: TGTGCCAGCAGTTACTCGATGGGGGCCCAGCAGTACTTC. Its protein is CASSYSMGAQQYF.